Listed below are T cell receptor beta chains from one sample, sequenced in a study of T cell responses to AZD1222 COVID-19 vaccine. Measured with immunoSEQ multiplex PCR; TCRdb has only the in-frame clones, and not every one. The sample lists some 130,000 clones, about 90% occurring once. The sequenced sample was peripheral blood, obtained 28 days after the second AZD1222 dose. The source of these receptors is an adult who received the AZD1222 COVID-19 vaccine. The CDR3 runs from the conserved cysteine through the conserved F or W. A D gene is named only where the DNA matches it firmly. A clone size is listed for some rows: how often the clone was seen (once, few, many), or a class if it is expanded.

clone_size	j_call	d_call	v_call	cdr3_aa	cdr3_nt
-	TRBJ2-2	-	TRBV21-1	CASSKIVVGLAGDTGELFF	TGTGCCAGCAGCAAAATAGTGGTTGGGCTAGCGGGAGACACCGGGGAGCTGTTTTTT
-	TRBJ2-5	-	TRBV10-3	CAISVPGEETQYF	TGTGCCATCAGTGTACCAGGGGAGGAGACCCAGTACTTC
-	TRBJ1-2	-	TRBV28	CASRDGSNYGYTF	TGTGCCAGCAGGGATGGGTCTAACTATGGCTACACCTTC
-	TRBJ1-5	-	TRBV18	CASSPGPNQPQHF	TGTGCCAGCTCACCCGGCCCCAATCAGCCCCAGCATTTT
-	TRBJ2-7	-	TRBV28	CASSLTLPLALFDEQYF	TGTGCCAGCAGTCTAACCCTGCCGTTAGCGCTGTTCGACGAGCAGTACTTC
-	TRBJ1-5	-	TRBV28	CASSFPGTDRNQPQHF	TGTGCCAGCAGTTTCCCCGGGACCGATCGGAATCAGCCCCAGCATTTT
few	TRBJ2-7	TRBD2	TRBV6-2/TRBV6-3	CASSYSSVPGLAGETYEQYF	TGTGCCAGCAGTTACTCCTCGGTCCCGGGACTAGCGGGGGAGACCTACGAGCAGTACTTC
-	TRBJ2-6	-	TRBV7-8	CASSSSTGANVLTF	TGTGCCAGCAGCTCCTCGACTGGGGCCAACGTCCTGACTTTC
once	TRBJ2-6	-	TRBV7-2	CASSSFGGNSGANVLTF	TGTGCCAGCAGCTCCTTTGGGGGAAACTCTGGGGCCAACGTCCTGACTTTC
-	TRBJ2-7	-	TRBV28	CASSPLSYEQYF	TGTGCCAGCAGTCCCCTAAGCTACGAGCAGTACTTC